This T cell receptor beta chain was sequenced for a study of shared clonotypes between healthy human individuals. Notes on this clone: Its target is not known.

General study findings and limits: Generation probabilities were higher for clonotypes shared across all four sorted-subset donors than for unshared ones.

The germline V gene has CDR1 SGHTA and CDR2 FQGNSA. Trimming shortened V by 2 bases and J by 0 bases, and 12 bases separated the two germline ends. The CDR3 runs to 16 residues. TCRdb's copy holds only in-frame clones and misses some; the assay was immunoSEQ multiplex PCR. Seen here are 150,000 to 200,000 clones, about 68% observed once, and the top ten hold more than 9%. Sequenced material: memory CD4+ T cells sorted from blood. Subset in this sample: CD45RA-negative fraction. This chain connects TRBV7-2 to TRBJ2-3; D not certain. The clonotype originates from a man aged 25-45 years in good health. In DNA form, the CDR3 reads TGTGCCAGCAGCTTATTGTCTGGTGCTAGCACAGATACGCAGTATTTT. This encodes CASSLLSGASTDTQYF.